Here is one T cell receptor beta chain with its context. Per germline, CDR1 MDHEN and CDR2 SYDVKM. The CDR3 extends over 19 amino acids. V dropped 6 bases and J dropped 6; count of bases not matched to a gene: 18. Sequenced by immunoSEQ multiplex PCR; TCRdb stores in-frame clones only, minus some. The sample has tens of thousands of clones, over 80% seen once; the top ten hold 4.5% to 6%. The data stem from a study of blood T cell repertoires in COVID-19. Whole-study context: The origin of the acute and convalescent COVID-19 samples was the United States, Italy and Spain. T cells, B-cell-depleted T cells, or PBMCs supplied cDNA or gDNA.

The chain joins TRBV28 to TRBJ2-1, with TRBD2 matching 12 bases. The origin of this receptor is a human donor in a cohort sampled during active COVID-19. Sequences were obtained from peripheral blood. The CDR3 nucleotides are TGTGCCAGCAGATATCCACAGGGGTCTAGCGGGAGGGCCCTCAATGAGCAGTTCTTC. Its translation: CASRYPQGSSGRALNEQFF.